These 3 T cell receptor beta chains originate from one sample sequenced in a study of cytomegalovirus exposure and HLA in healthy donors (dated by TCRdb to about 2017). Libraries were made using the immunoSEQ multiplex PCR assay. For the multiplex PCR, a mixture combining 60 forward primers for TCR Vbeta segments and 13 reverse primers for TCR Jbeta segments was used. Held by TCRdb, this immuneACCESS table contains in-frame sequences only and omits some clones. Under half of the omission traces to an unresolved V gene where checked; the cause of the rest is unknown. Within this sample are around 200,000 clones, with 80% of them counted one time only. The top ten clones comprise 0.65% of the sample. The sample consisted of PBMCs. These receptors originate from a boy aged 5-17 years in good health and CMV-seronegative.

The chain carries TRBV27 and TRBJ2-5; possibly TRBD1 for D (6 bases). The DNA end is more similar to TRBJ2-7, so the J call may be wrong. Germline values: CDR1 MNHEY, CDR2 SMNVEV (reference sequence). CDR3 length: 13 residues. CDR3 residues: CASSFGTSYEQYF. The CDR3 nucleotides are TGTGCCAGCAGTTTCGGGACAAGTTACGAGCAGTACTTC.

The chain couples TRBV14 to TRBJ2-3; TRBD2 agrees at 12 bases. Germline trimming cut 4 bases from V and 2 bases from J; bases unmatched to any gene: 4. The germline CDR1 and CDR2 sequences are SGHDN and FVKESK. The CDR3 runs 16 residues. CDR3 residues: CASSPRLAGATDTQYF. The CDR3 DNA is TGTGCCAGCAGCCCAAGACTAGCGGGAGCCACAGATACGCAGTATTTT.

The V and J genes are TRBV9 and TRBJ2-3, with TRBD2 matching over 7 bases. CDR1 is SGDLS and CDR2 is YYNGEE in the germline V gene. The CDR3 loop spans 16 amino acids. The ends lost 2 bases at V and 4 bases at J; junction bases unmatched: 10. CDR3 in DNA: TGTGCCAGCAGCGTGCACGGAGGGAGGGCCTCAGATACGCAGTATTTT. Protein sequence: CASSVHGGRASDTQYF. The full variable domain, its missing parts supplied by reference TRBV9 and TRBJ2-3, is DSGVTQTPKHLITATGQRVTLRCSPRSGDLSVYWYQQSLDQGLQFLIQYYNGEERAKGNILERFSAQQFPDLHSELNLSSLELGDSALYFCASSVHGGRASDTQYFGPGTRLTVL.